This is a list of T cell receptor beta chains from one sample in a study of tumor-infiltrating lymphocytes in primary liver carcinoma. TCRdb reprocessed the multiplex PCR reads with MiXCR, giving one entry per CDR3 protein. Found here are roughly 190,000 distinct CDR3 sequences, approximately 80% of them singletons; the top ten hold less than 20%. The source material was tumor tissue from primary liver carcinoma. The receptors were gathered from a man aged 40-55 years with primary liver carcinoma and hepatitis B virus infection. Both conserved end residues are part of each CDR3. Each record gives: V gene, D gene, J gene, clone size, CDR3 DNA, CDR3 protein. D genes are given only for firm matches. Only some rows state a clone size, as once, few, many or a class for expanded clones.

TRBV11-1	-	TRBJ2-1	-	TGTGCCAGCAGCTTCCAGGGACCGCAGAACAATGGGCAGTTCTTC	CASSFQGPQNNGQFF
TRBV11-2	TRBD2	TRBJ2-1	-	TGTGCCAGCAGCTTAGTGTGGACTAGCGACTACAATGAGCAGTTCTTC	CASSLVWTSDYNEQFF
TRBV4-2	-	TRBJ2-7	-	TGTGCCAGCAACCAAGGAACGGACTCAGAAGGCTACGAGCAGTACTTC	CASNQGTDSEGYEQYF
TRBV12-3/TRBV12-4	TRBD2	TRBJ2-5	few	TGTGCCAGCATCCCCCGGGAGGATATGTTGACACAGTACTTC	CASIPREDMLTQYF
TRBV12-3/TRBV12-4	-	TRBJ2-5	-	TGTGCCAGATGTTTAGCGGCGGTAGAGACCCAGTACTTC	CARCLAAVETQYF
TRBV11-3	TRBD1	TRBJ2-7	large	TGTGCCACTCGACAGGGGGTGACTTCCTACGAGCAGTACTTC	CATRQGVTSYEQYF
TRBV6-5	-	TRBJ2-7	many	TGTGCCAGCACCCGGACATTAAATAGGGGGGAGCAGTACTTC	CASTRTLNRGEQYF
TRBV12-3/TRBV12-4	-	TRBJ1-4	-	TGTGCAAGCAGTTTAGCAGCGACTGAAAAACTATTTTTT	CASSLAATEKLFF
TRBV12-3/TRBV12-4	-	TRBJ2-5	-	TGTGCCAGCAGTATATTGAGCGGGCCCCTAATTGCCCAGTATTTC	CASSILSGPLIAQYF
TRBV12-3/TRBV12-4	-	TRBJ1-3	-	TGTACCAGCACTGGGAACCCTGGAAACACCATATATTTT	CTSTGNPGNTIYF
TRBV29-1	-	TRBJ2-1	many	TGCAGCGTTCGTACCGCTATGGGTGAGCAGTTCTTC	CSVRTAMGEQFF
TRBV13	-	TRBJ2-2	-	TGTGCCAGCAGTCCCCCAAGCTGGAGTCACACCGGGGAGCTGTTTTTT	CASSPPSWSHTGELFF
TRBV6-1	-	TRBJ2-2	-	TGTGACAGCAGTGAAGCACTTATAGGGGGAGCGAACACCGGGGAGCTGTTTTTT	CDSSEALIGGANTGELFF
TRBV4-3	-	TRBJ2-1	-	TGCGCCTGCAGCCAAGAGGGATGGGATGAGCGGTTCTTC	CACSQEGWDERFF
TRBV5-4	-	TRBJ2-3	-	TGTGCCAGCAGTTCCCGACAGACAGATACGCAGTATTTT	CASSSRQTDTQYF
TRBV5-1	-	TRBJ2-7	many	TGCGCCAGCAGCTTGGGTCTGGCGAACGGACCCGAGCAGTACTTC	CASSLGLANGPEQYF
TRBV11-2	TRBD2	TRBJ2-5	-	TGTGCCAGCAGCTTCAGCGGGAGACGAGAGACCCACTACTTC	CASSFSGRRETHYF
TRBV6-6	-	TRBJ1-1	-	TGTGCCAGCAGTTACATGCTCGTCAGCATAAACACTGAAGCTTTCTTT	CASSYMLVSINTEAFF
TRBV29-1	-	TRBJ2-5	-	TGTAGCGTTGTATTGGGAGAGAGCCAGTACTTC	CSVVLGESQYF
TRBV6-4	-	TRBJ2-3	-	TGTGCCAGCAATTGGGGGGTCGGACATACGCAGTATTTT	CASNWGVGHTQYF
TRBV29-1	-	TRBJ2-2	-	TGCAGCGTTGTTCTAGTGGGAGCCTTCACCGGGCAGCTCTTTTTT	CSVVLVGAFTGQLFF
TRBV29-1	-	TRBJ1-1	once	TGCAGCGCCGGTGGAGGATGGGGTATGAACAGTGAAGCTTTCTTT	CSAGGGWGMNSEAFF
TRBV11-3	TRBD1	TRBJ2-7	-	TGTGCCAGCAGTGTGGGACAGTCCTACGACCAGTATTTC	CASSVGQSYDQYF
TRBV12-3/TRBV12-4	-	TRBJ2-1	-	TGTGCCAGCAGTCCCCAGACAGAAATTAGGAGTGAGCAGTTGTTC	CASSPQTEIRSEQLF
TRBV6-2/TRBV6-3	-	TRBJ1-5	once	TGTGCCAGCGGCCTCGACAGGAGAAATGAGCCCCAGCATTTT	CASGLDRRNEPQHF
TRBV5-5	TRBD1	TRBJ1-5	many	TGTGCCAGCAGCTTTTCTGATACAGGGGGGCAGCCCCAGCATTTT	CASSFSDTGGQPQHF
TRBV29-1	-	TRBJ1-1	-	TGCAGAGTTGCCCCAGGACGGGGGATGAACACTGAAGCTTTCTTT	CRVAPGRGMNTEAFF
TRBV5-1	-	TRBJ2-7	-	TGCGCCGGGAACTCCGCCTGGGGGGAGCAGTACTTC	CAGNSAWGEQYF
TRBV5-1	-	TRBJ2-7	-	TGCGCCAGCAGCTTCACAGGGTTAAAATCCTACGAGCAGTACTTC	CASSFTGLKSYEQYF
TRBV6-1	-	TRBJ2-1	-	TGTGCCACCGATATGGCAGACTACGAGCAGTTCTTC	CATDMADYEQFF
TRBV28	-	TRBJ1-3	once	TGTGCCAGCAGACGCTCTGTAGACTCTGGAAACACCATATATTTT	CASRRSVDSGNTIYF
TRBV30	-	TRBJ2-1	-	TGTGCTTGTAGTCGAGGGTCGGGCCGCCCCTACAATGAGCAGTTCTTC	CACSRGSGRPYNEQFF
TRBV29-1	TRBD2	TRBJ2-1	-	TGCAGCGTTGTCTGGCTAGCGGAGTACAATGAGCAATTCTTC	CSVVWLAEYNEQFF
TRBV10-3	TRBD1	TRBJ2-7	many	TGTGCCATCAGGGGTCCGGGACAGGGATCCTACGAGCAGTACTTC	CAIRGPGQGSYEQYF
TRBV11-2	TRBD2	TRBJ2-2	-	TGTGACAGCAGTTTAGTGACTAGCGGGGGCACCGGAGAGTTGTTTTTT	CDSSLVTSGGTGELFF
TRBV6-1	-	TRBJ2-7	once	TGTGTCAGCAGTCGCTCAACGGCTGCGAACTCCTACGAGCAGTACTTC	CVSSRSTAANSYEQYF
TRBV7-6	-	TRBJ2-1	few	TGTGCCAGCAGCTTAGTGGGGAATGAGCAGTTCTTC	CASSLVGNEQFF
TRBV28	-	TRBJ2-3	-	TGTGCCAGCCTGGGAGGAGCTGGAAGGAGCTCAGATACGCAGTATTTT	CASLGGAGRSSDTQYF
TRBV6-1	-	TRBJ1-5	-	TGTGCCAGCAATTTCGCAGTTACGCAGCATTTT	CASNFAVTQHF